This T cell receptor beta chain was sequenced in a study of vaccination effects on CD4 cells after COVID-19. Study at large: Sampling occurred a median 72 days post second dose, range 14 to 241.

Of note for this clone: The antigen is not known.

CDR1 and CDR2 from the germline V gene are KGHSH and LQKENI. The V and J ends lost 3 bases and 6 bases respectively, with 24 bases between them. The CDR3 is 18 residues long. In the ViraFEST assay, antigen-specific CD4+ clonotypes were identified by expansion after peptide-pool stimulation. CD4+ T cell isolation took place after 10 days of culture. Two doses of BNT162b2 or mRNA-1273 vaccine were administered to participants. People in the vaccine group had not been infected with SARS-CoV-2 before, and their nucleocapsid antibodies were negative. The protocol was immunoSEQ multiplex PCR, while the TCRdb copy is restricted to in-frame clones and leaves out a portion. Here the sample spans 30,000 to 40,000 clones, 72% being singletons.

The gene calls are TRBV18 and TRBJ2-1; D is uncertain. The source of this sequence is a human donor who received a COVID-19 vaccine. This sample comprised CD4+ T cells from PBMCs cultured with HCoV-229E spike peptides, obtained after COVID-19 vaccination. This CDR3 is CASSPSNRPHRTPNEQFF. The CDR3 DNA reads TGTGCCAGCTCACCTTCGAACCGACCCCACCGGACCCCCAATGAGCAGTTCTTC.